This TCR beta chain comes out of a study of cytomegalovirus exposure and HLA in healthy donors. Study-level information: The same platform as the 650 to 700 first-cohort repertoires was used for the 100 to 150 validation repertoires, a later analysis reported.

This CDR3 comprises 15 residues. V gave up 0 bases and J gave up 5 bases, with 11 bases separating them. CDR1 and CDR2 from the germline V gene are MNHEY and SVGAGI. General study points: Most TCR sequences were seen very rarely across donors, but some public TCRs occurred in many.

Some clones are missing from TCRdb's copy, which holds only in-frame ones; the method was immunoSEQ multiplex PCR. In the table there are 150,000 to 200,000 clones, around 85% of which are singletons. This clone showed up just a few times. Its antigen is still unknown. This receptor was identified in a man aged 18 to 30 in good health and CMV-seropositive. The rearrangement joins TRBV6-5 to TRBJ1-5; no clear D gene. What was sequenced was PBMCs. In DNA form, the CDR3 reads TGTGCCAGCAGTTACTCTTACGGGAGGGATCAGCCCCAGCATTTT. Translating it yields CASSYSYGRDQPQHF.